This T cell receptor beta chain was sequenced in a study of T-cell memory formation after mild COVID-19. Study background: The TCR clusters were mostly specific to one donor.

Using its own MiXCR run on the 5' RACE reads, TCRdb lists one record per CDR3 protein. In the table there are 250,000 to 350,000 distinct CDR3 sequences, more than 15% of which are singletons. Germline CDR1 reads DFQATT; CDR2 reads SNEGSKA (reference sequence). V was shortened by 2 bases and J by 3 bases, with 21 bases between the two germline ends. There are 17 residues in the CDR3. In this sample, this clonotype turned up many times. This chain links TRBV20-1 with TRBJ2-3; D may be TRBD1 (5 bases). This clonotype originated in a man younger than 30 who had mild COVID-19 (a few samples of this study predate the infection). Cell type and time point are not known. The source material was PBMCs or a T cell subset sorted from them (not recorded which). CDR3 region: CSARSPPAGWITDTQYF. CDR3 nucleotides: TGCAGTGCTAGATCCCCCCCGGCAGGGTGGATAACAGATACGCAGTATTTT.